These 10 T cell receptor beta chains were all obtained from the same sample, sequenced in a study of human T cells and chemical hapten exposure (dated by TCRdb to the early 2020s). The time point label corresponds to: patch test 3, about 24 weeks after DPC sensitization. In light of the paper, this sample's treatment or condition label describes: therapeutic diphenylcyclopropenone sensitization with weekly scalp DPC. The library was obtained by RACE. Sequencing relied on a NextSeq 500. The raw public data were reprocessed by TCRdb itself: fastp quality trimming at Q25, MiXCR clonotype calling, in-frame beta chains only. Rows with one shared CDR3 protein collapse into an entry with the most common genes and DNA. The sample data list about 190,000 distinct CDR3 sequences, and 24% of these were observed just once. The ten largest clonotypes hold 2.5% of the sample. The source material was whole blood, sampled in connection with sensitization to the hapten diphenylcyclopropenone (DPC). Source of these receptors: a middle-aged woman with alopecia areata. Some clones in this sample may be carry-over from other donors' samples.

This sequence joins TRBV2 and TRBJ1-5; TRBD1 agrees at 10 bases. Trimming removed 5 bases from V and 5 bases from J; junction bases left unmatched: 9. The germline V gene has CDR1 SNHLY and CDR2 FYNNEI. The length of the CDR3 is 16 residues. The CDR3, as DNA: TGTGCCAGCAGTAATCCAGCCGGGACAGGGGATCAGCCCCAGCATTTT. This translates into CASSNPAGTGDQPQHF.

This chain links TRBV28 with TRBJ2-2; TRBD2 aligns across 7 bases. This CDR3 has 15 amino acids. Trimming cost V 6 bases and J 0 bases; bases outside gene matches: 4. Germline CDR1 reads MDHEN; CDR2 reads SYDVKM. CDR3 DNA: TGTGCCAGCAGATCACTAGCGACGAACACCGGGGAGCTGTTTTTT. This sequence encodes CASRSLATNTGELFF.

This sequence joins TRBV6-5 and TRBJ1-5, with D uncertain. V lost 0 bases to trimming and J lost 5 bases, with 11 bases between them. CDR1 MNHEY and CDR2 SVGAGI come from the germline V gene. The CDR3 loop spans 15 amino acids. The CDR3 coding sequence is TGTGCCAGCAGTTACTCGTACCCCAACGATCAGCCCCAGCATTTT. It translates to CASSYSYPNDQPQHF.

The chain has TRBV29-1 and TRBJ1-5; unclear D gene. The CDR3 is made up of 13 amino acids. Trimming stripped 2 bases from V and 2 bases from J, with 7 bases between. Germline-derived CDR1 and CDR2 are SQVTM and ANQGSEA. CDR3 loop: CSVEFGGNQPQHF. The CDR3 bases are TGCAGCGTTGAATTCGGCGGCAATCAGCCCCAGCATTTT. The whole variable domain, remainder taken from reference TRBV29-1 and TRBJ1-5, is SAVISQKPSRDICQRGTSLTIQCQVDSQVTMMFWYRQQPGQSLTLIATANQGSEATYESGFVIDKFPISRPNLTFSTLTVSNMSPEDSSIYLCSVEFGGNQPQHFGDGTRLSIL.

This clonotype has a handful of counts. V is TRBV6-5 and J is TRBJ2-5; D call uncertain. The CDR3 length is 12 residues. Deletions cut 4 bases from V and 5 bases from J, with 8 bases between. Germline V gives CDR1 MNHEY, CDR2 SVGAGI. The CDR3 DNA follows: TGTGCCAGCAGTTGGATGGGGGAGACCCAGTACTTC. Residues: CASSWMGETQYF.

The chain employs TRBV27 and TRBJ2-7, with D unresolved. Deletions cut 3 bases from V and 3 bases from J, with 9 bases between. This CDR3 is built from 13 residues. The germline gives CDR1 MNHEY, CDR2 SMNVEV (reference sequence). In DNA, the CDR3 is TGTGCCAGCAGTTTGGGCCCCTACTACGAGCAGTACTTC. It is translated as CASSLGPYYEQYF.

This clonotype was picked up a small number of times. The V call is TRBV6-6, the J call TRBJ2-5; D possibly corresponds to TRBD2 (5 bases). Germline CDR1 reads MNHNY; CDR2 reads SVGAGI (reference sequence). CDR3 size: 11 residues. The V and J ends lost 11 bases and 10 bases respectively, with 17 bases between them. CDR3 protein: CAGGVGEGQYF. The CDR3 coding sequence is TGTGCCGGAGGAGTAGGAGAGGGCCAGTACTTC.

This clonotype was seen many times. The chain employs TRBV10-3 and TRBJ1-6; TRBD1 might be the D (6 bases). V lost 4 bases and J 4 bases, leaving 14 bases between the germline ends. The germline gives CDR1 ENHRY, CDR2 SYGVKD. The CDR3 loop spans 16 amino acids. The CDR3 protein is CAISGNRQDYNSPLHF. In DNA form, the CDR3 reads TGTGCCATCAGTGGCAATCGACAGGATTATAATTCACCCCTCCACTTT.

This clonotype was counted a few times. This chain links TRBV6-2 or TRBV6-3 with TRBJ2-2; D gene unclear. There are 13 residues in the CDR3. Germline assignment: CDR1 MNHEY and CDR2 SVGEGT. Trimming shortened V by 7 bases and J by 6 bases, and 12 bases separated the two germline ends. Here the CDR3 reads CASMGHRAGELFF. DNA for the CDR3: TGTGCCAGCATGGGCCACCGCGCCGGGGAGCTGTTTTTT.

In its sample, this clonotype was seen a few times. The junction and the germline gene differ at one end; a read error may be behind it. The CDR3 sequence is CASKLAGAQNIQYF. The DNA for the CDR3 is TGTGCCAGCAAATTAGCGGGAGCCCAAAACATTCAGTACTTC. The rearrangement links TRBV12-3 or TRBV12-4 to TRBJ2-4; 9 bases fit TRBD2. There are 14 residues in the CDR3.